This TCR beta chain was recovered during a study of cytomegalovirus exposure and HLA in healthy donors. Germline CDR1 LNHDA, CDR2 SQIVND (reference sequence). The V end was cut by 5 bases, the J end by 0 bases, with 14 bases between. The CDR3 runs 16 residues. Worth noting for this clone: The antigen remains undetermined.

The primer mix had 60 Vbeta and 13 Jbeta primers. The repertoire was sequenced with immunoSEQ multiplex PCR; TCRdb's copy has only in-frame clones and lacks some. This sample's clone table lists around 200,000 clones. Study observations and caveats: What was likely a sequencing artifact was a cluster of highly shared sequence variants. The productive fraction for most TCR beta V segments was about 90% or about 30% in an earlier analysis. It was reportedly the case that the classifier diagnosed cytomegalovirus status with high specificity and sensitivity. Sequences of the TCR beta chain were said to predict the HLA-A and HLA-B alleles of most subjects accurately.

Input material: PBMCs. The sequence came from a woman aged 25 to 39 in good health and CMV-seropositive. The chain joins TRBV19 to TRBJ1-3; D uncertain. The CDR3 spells CASSVIPASSGNTIYF. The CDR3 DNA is TGTGCCAGTAGTGTGATACCCGCGAGCTCTGGAAACACCATATATTTT.